This is a list of T cell receptor beta chains from one sample in a study of cytomegalovirus exposure and HLA in healthy donors. Profiled with immunoSEQ multiplex PCR; TCRdb holds only in-frame clones, not every one. The table lists about 160,000 clones, about four fifths of them singletons. Sequenced material: PBMCs. The receptor source for this set is a man aged 45 to 65 in good health and CMV-seropositive. The CDR3 runs from the conserved cysteine through the conserved F or W. The D gene is left open where the match is weak. Only some rows state a clone size, as once, few, many or a class for expanded clones.

14,TRBJ2-4,TRBV2,-,-,CASRGSLAKNIQYF,TGTGCCAGCCGAGGCTCCTTAGCCAAAAACATTCAGTACTTC
16,TRBJ2-7,TRBV7-2,TRBD2,-,CASSLRAGSGSYEQYF,TGTGCCAGCAGCTTAAGGGCTGGGAGCGGGAGCTACGAGCAGTACTTC
15,TRBJ2-3,TRBV7-9,-,-,CASSSRTRSTDTQYF,TGTGCCAGCAGCTCCAGGACAAGAAGCACAGATACGCAGTATTTT
12,TRBJ2-7,TRBV2,-,-,CASSESEIEQYF,TGTGCCAGCAGTGAATCGGAGATCGAGCAGTACTTC
15,TRBJ2-7,TRBV4-2,TRBD2,few,CASSHGLAVSYEQYF,TGTGCCAGCAGCCACGGACTAGCGGTCTCCTACGAGCAGTACTTC
14,TRBJ2-5,TRBV5-1,-,-,CASSLGNREETQYF,TGCGCCAGCAGTTTGGGGAACAGGGAGGAGACCCAGTACTTC
15,TRBJ2-7,TRBV9,TRBD2,-,CASSVLAGGLREQYF,TGTGCCAGCAGCGTGCTAGCGGGAGGGCTGCGCGAGCAGTACTTC
16,TRBJ2-1,TRBV18,TRBD2,-,CASSRSGTSRYNEQFF,TGTGCCAGCTCACGTTCCGGGACTAGCCGATACAATGAGCAGTTCTTC
15,TRBJ2-7,TRBV5-1,TRBD1,-,CASTPRTGSSYEQYF,TGCGCCAGCACCCCCCGGACAGGGAGCTCCTACGAGCAGTACTTC
14,TRBJ1-5,TRBV28,-,once,CASSGDFGNQPQHF,TGTGCCAGCAGCGGGGATTTTGGCAATCAGCCCCAGCATTTT
15,TRBJ1-2,TRBV19,TRBD1,-,CASTIMPGQGAGYTF,TGTGCCAGTACCATAATGCCGGGACAGGGGGCCGGCTACACCTTC
12,TRBJ2-1,TRBV12-5,TRBD2,-,CASGLAGGEQFF,TGTGCTAGTGGTTTGGCGGGAGGAGAGCAGTTCTTC
15,TRBJ1-1,TRBV5-1,-,-,CASSFAGGETTEAFF,TGCGCCAGCAGCTTCGCGGGGGGTGAGACCACTGAAGCTTTCTTT
13,TRBJ2-1,TRBV7-2,-,-,CASSSGHNNEQFF,TGTGCCAGCAGCTCGGGACACAACAATGAGCAGTTCTTC
19,TRBJ2-6,TRBV9,TRBD1,-,CASSVAGDSLSSGANVLTF,TGTGCCAGCAGCGTAGCAGGGGACAGCCTATCCTCTGGGGCCAACGTCCTGACTTTC
15,TRBJ1-5,TRBV2,-,-,CASSETRGGGQPQHF,TGTGCCAGCAGCGAAACCCGGGGAGGAGGTCAGCCCCAGCATTTT
14,TRBJ2-7,TRBV18,TRBD1,-,CASSPGQGVGEQYF,TGTGCCAGCTCACCAGGACAGGGGGTGGGAGAGCAGTACTTC
14,TRBJ2-3,TRBV6-4,-,-,CASSEAASTDTQYF,TGTGCCAGCAGTGAAGCGGCTAGCACAGATACGCAGTATTTT
15,TRBJ1-3,TRBV5-1,TRBD1,-,CASSTGTVTGNTIYF,TGCGCCAGCAGCACCGGGACAGTGACGGGAAACACCATATATTTT
13,TRBJ2-7,TRBV5-5,TRBD2,-,CASSSGLAYAQYF,TGTGCCAGCAGCTCGGGACTAGCGTACGCGCAGTACTTC
16,TRBJ1-6,TRBV25-1,-,-,CASSERGSTWDSPLHF,TGTGCCAGCAGTGAACGCGGGTCGACGTGGGATTCACCCCTCCACTTT
15,TRBJ1-1,TRBV9,-,-,CASSSRAQANTEAFF,TGTGCCAGCAGCTCCAGAGCTCAGGCGAACACTGAAGCTTTCTTT
14,TRBJ1-5,TRBV6-1,-,-,CASWGGYSNQPQHF,TGTGCCAGCTGGGGGGGATACAGCAATCAGCCCCAGCATTTT
14,TRBJ2-7,TRBV15,TRBD1,-,CATSVAGTVYEQYF,TGTGCCACCAGCGTAGCCGGGACAGTCTACGAGCAGTACTTC
15,TRBJ2-7,TRBV6-1,-,-,CASSEVGGLGYEQYF,TGTGCCAGCAGTGAAGTTGGCGGGTTAGGCTACGAGCAGTACTTC
15,TRBJ2-5,TRBV5-1,TRBD2,few,CASSPLAGGGETQYF,TGCGCCAGCAGCCCCCTAGCGGGAGGGGGAGAGACCCAGTACTTC
14,TRBJ1-5,TRBV4-1,-,-,CASSQVQNNQPQHF,TGCGCCAGCAGCCAAGTACAGAACAATCAGCCCCAGCATTTT
16,TRBJ2-2,TRBV5-4,TRBD1,-,CASSPGQTHTTGELFF,TGTGCCAGCAGCCCGGGACAGACTCATACAACCGGGGAGCTGTTTTTT
15,TRBJ2-7,TRBV9,-,-,CASSVQTAGAYEQYF,TGTGCCAGCAGCGTACAAACAGCGGGTGCCTACGAGCAGTACTTC
14,TRBJ1-6,TRBV28,TRBD1,-,CASMGQDGGSPLHF,TGTGCCAGCATGGGACAGGATGGAGGTTCACCCCTCCACTTT
17,TRBJ1-6,TRBV4-1,-,-,CASSQGFVKAVTSPLHF,TGCGCCAGCAGCCAAGGATTTGTAAAAGCGGTGACTTCACCCCTCCACTTT
15,TRBJ2-7,TRBV6-5,TRBD2,-,CASSRGLASSYEQYF,TGTGCCAGCAGCCGGGGACTAGCGAGCTCCTACGAGCAGTACTTC
14,TRBJ1-5,TRBV28,TRBD1,once,CASRSGTDNQPQHF,TGTGCCAGCAGATCCGGGACAGACAATCAGCCCCAGCATTTT
15,TRBJ2-6,TRBV7-9,-,-,CSSSLERAGANVLTF,TGTTCCAGCAGCTTAGAGAGGGCAGGGGCCAACGTCCTGACTTTC
17,TRBJ2-7,TRBV28,TRBD2,-,CASSPRVAGVSSYEQYF,TGTGCCAGCAGTCCCCGGGTAGCGGGAGTAAGTTCCTACGAGCAGTACTTC
16,TRBJ2-5,TRBV25-1,TRBD2,-,CASSGLAGEVQETQYF,TGTGCCAGCAGTGGGCTAGCGGGAGAGGTCCAAGAGACCCAGTACTTC